This T cell receptor beta chain emerged from a study of Ad26.COV2.S vaccination and SARS-CoV-2 variants. Study information: Donor was assigned to the Ad26.COV2.S arm of trial COV1001. Once or twice, 56 days apart, Ad26.COV2.S was delivered intramuscularly.

Treatment meaning: over 15 received Ad26.COV2.S at low or high dose, single or two shots; 5 received placebo; per-sample allocation not given. At day 63 after the first vaccine or placebo injection, samples were drawn. Study results and limitations: Once vaccination had occurred, spike-specific CD8+ and CD4+ T cell responses reportedly showed substantial breadth.

Clones were read by immunoSEQ multiplex PCR, and TCRdb kept only the in-frame ones, dropping some. The profile shows about 680,000 clones, 70% to 90% of them singletons. J lost 1 base, V lost 1 base, and 8 bases had no gene match. The CDR3 extends over 17 amino acids. The V gene's germline CDR1 is LGHNA and CDR2 YSLEER. Worth noting for this clone: Its antigen is still unknown.

The receptor was isolated from a person between 18 and 60 years old who received the Ad26.COV2.S COVID-19 vaccine or a placebo. The material sequenced was peripheral blood, taken in a trial of Ad26.COV2.S vaccine versus placebo. The V call is TRBV4-3, the J call TRBJ1-1; TRBD1 aligns across 8 bases. CDR3 sequence: CASSQGQQGQANTEAFF. Written as DNA, the CDR3 is TGCGCCAGCAGCCAAGGTCAACAGGGACAGGCGAACACTGAAGCTTTCTTT.